These T cell receptor beta chains were read from a single sample in a study of cytomegalovirus exposure and HLA in healthy donors. TCRdb's copy holds only in-frame clones and misses some; the assay was immunoSEQ multiplex PCR. Of 35,000 to 40,000 clones listed, roughly 67% were seen once; the top ten hold roughly 18%. The sequenced sample consisted of PBMCs. All receptors derive from a man in his fifties in good health and CMV-seropositive. The CDR3 runs from the conserved cysteine through the conserved F or W. The listing skips clone size in some rows; elsewhere it reads once, few, many or a size class.

abundance,j_gene,v_gene,CDR3aa
.,TRBJ1-2,TRBV6-5,CASSYSPTGNGYTF
.,TRBJ1-4,TRBV4-1,CASSQGQIDEKLFF
few,TRBJ1-5,TRBV6-6,CASSYDGSQPQHF
.,TRBJ1-1,TRBV7-9,CASSLSQDTEAFF
.,TRBJ1-2,TRBV5-1,CASSLRSTGGMVDGYTF
.,TRBJ1-2,TRBV29-1,CSGLIRGGYTF
.,TRBJ2-3,TRBV6-5,CASSSLLSDTQYF
.,TRBJ2-1,TRBV7-6,CASSLSYGGLVYNEQFF
.,TRBJ2-1,TRBV18,CASSPSAGITEQFF
.,TRBJ2-1,TRBV5-1,CASSLATQGPPNEQFF
.,TRBJ1-2,TRBV9,CASTRDRESGYTF
.,TRBJ2-7,TRBV29-1,CSVSGDNRASYEQYF
.,TRBJ2-5,TRBV29-1,CSVDTLGQETQYF
.,TRBJ1-6,TRBV5-1,CASTRDRVDSPLHF
.,TRBJ2-5,TRBV6-1,CASSETQGDDAETQYF
.,TRBJ2-5,TRBV7-8,CASSPRLFSGGEETQYF
.,TRBJ2-1,TRBV7-2,CASSLVGGLAGLYNEQFF
.,TRBJ2-7,TRBV29-1,CSVRQGGYEQYF
.,TRBJ2-2,TRBV7-2,CASSLAGQGTGELFF
.,TRBJ1-1,TRBV13,CASSPRVEAFF
.,TRBJ2-3,TRBV28,CASLSGADTQYF
.,TRBJ2-5,TRBV2,CASSAALETQYF
.,TRBJ2-1,TRBV27,CASSFGLAGNEQFF
once,TRBJ2-7,TRBV9,CASSAGQGRGFYEQYF
few,TRBJ2-3,TRBV19,CASSIGATDTQYF
.,TRBJ2-3,TRBV7-2,CASSLGGGLVTDTQYF
.,TRBJ1-1,TRBV18,CASSPEREEAFF
.,TRBJ2-7,TRBV7-8,CASSFVLAPEQYF
few,TRBJ2-7,TRBV7-2,CASSLVGMPSEQYF
.,TRBJ1-1,TRBV7-4,CASSLAFGQLNTEAFF
.,TRBJ2-3,TRBV25-1,CASSDVLAGSTDTQYF
.,TRBJ1-6,TRBV5-1,CASSSQGGASSPLHF
once,TRBJ1-1,TRBV6-1,CASSGGRQGRNTEAFF
.,TRBJ2-5,TRBV5-6,CASSLQKETQYF
.,TRBJ1-4,TRBV5-8,CASSLGREGEKLFF
.,TRBJ2-1,TRBV6-5,CASSHSAGVPYNEQFF
few,TRBJ2-3,TRBV10-3,CATTTPSTDTQYF
.,TRBJ1-4,TRBV15,CATSRDRVSEKLFF
.,TRBJ1-1,TRBV19,CASSIGEPAGAFF
.,TRBJ2-7,TRBV6-6,CASSFGRGQGYEQYF
few,TRBJ1-5,TRBV5-1,CAQTRGTGVNQPQHF
.,TRBJ2-5,TRBV7-3,CASSPNMPPETQYF
few,TRBJ1-1,TRBV11-2,CASTQYDVQATEAFF
.,.,TRBV27,CASSRSREQYF
.,TRBJ1-1,TRBV7-2,CASSSQGAGNTEAFF
.,TRBJ1-1,TRBV7-9,CASSLRGMNTEAFF